These 13 T cell receptor beta chains were all obtained from the same sample, sequenced in a study of CD8+CD57+ T cells in acquired aplastic anemia (dated by TCRdb to 2016 to 2019). The patients picked for sequencing were ones in whom flow cytometry had shown an expansion of CD8+CD57+ cells. Instrument used: Illumina HiSeq 2000. Genomic DNA was used as template for profiling of TCR beta VDJ combinations and CDR3 sequences. TCRdb itself trimmed the public reads at Q25 with fastp, ran MiXCR and retained productive beta chains. Each record represents a unique CDR3 protein, reported with the most common genes and DNA among its rows. The sample data list over 150,000 distinct CDR3 sequences, and nearly 65% of these were observed just once. The leading ten clones occupy about 39% of the sample. Sequencing was carried out using sorted CD4+, CD8+, or CD8+CD57+ T cells (not recorded which) from PBMCs. The receptors were gathered from a human donor with aplastic anemia.

This chain connects TRBV2 to TRBJ2-7; a weak D match, TRBD2 (5 bases). The length of the CDR3 is 15 residues. Trimming removed 4 bases from V and 0 bases from J, with 13 bases in between. Per germline, CDR1 SNHLY and CDR2 FYNNEI. CDR3 amino acids: CASSGPRTFSYEQYF. The CDR3, as DNA: TGTGCCAGCAGTGGCCCGCGGACTTTCTCCTACGAGCAGTACTTC.

This chain joins TRBV7-2 and TRBJ2-4; D is perhaps TRBD2 (5 bases). The CDR3 loop spans 17 amino acids. V was pared by 1 base and J by 0 bases, with 13 bases between. Germline V gene data show CDR1 as SGHTA and CDR2 as FQGNSA. CDR3 sequence reads: CASSLGGSGIAKNIQYF. The CDR3 nucleotides read TGTGCCAGCAGCTTAGGCGGCTCGGGGATAGCCAAAAACATTCAGTACTTC.

The chain is built from TRBV15 and TRBJ2-3; TRBD2 might be the D (6 bases). Germline V gene lookup returns CDR1 LNHNV and CDR2 YYDKDF (reference sequence). This CDR3 region has 16 residues. Trimming cost V 5 bases and J 3 bases, with 18 bases left between them. The CDR3 region has the DNA TGTGCCACCAGCGGGTATGCGGGGAGAGTGACAGATACGCAGTATTTT. Amino acid sequence: CATSGYAGRVTDTQYF.

This clonotype was seen ten or more times. The rearrangement joins TRBV19 to TRBJ1-1, with D possibly matching TRBD1 (5 bases). The germline V gene encodes CDR1 LNHDA and CDR2 SQIVND (reference sequence). This CDR3 has 13 residues. V dropped 8 bases and J dropped 0 bases, with 10 bases sitting between them. In DNA, the CDR3 is TGTGCCAGTCGACAGACCATGAACACTGAAGCTTTCTTT. Translation: CASRQTMNTEAFF.

The CDR3 nucleotides are TGTGCCAGCAGTTACTCGGTATTATCCCAGCAAGAGACCCAGTACTTC. This gives the protein CASSYSVLSQQETQYF. This chain joins TRBV6-6 and TRBJ2-5; unclear D gene. CDR3 length: 16 amino acids. In germline, CDR1 is MNHNY, CDR2 SVGAGI (reference sequence). V was trimmed by 0 bases and J by 2 bases, leaving 13 bases between them.

The chain links TRBV29-1 to TRBJ2-7; the match to TRBD2 covers 7 bases. The V gene's germline CDR1 is SQVTM and CDR2 ANQGSEA. The CDR3 spans 14 residues. Germline trimming cut 6 bases from V and 0 bases from J; bases unmatched to any gene: 8. The CDR3 coding sequence is TGCAGCGTGGGGGGGGGGGAGGGCTCCTACGAGCAGTACTTC. Protein product: CSVGGGEGSYEQYF.

The chain uses TRBV25-1 and TRBJ2-5, with a possible D match to TRBD2 (6 bases). The CDR3 length is 15 residues. Germline V CDR1 and CDR2: MGHDK, SYGVNS. Trimming removed 6 bases from V and 5 bases from J, with 19 bases in between. CDR3 sequence (DNA): TGTGCCAGCAGGCCTCTCGCGGGAAGAGGGGAGACCCAGTACTTC. This gives the protein CASRPLAGRGETQYF.

This clonotype was seen ten or more times. The rearrangement links TRBV7-9 to TRBJ2-2, with 7 bases aligning to TRBD2. V lost 7 bases and J lost 5; bases outside the gene matches: 13. CDR3 length: 16 amino acids. Per germline, CDR1 SEHNR and CDR2 FQNEAQ (reference sequence). This CDR3 reads CASTPGRGVGTGELFF. DNA of the CDR3: TGTGCCAGCACCCCGGGTCGGGGGGTCGGGACCGGGGAGCTGTTTTTT.

V and J are TRBV7-4 and TRBJ2-7, with 7 positions matching TRBD2. V dropped 5 bases and J dropped 2; count of bases not matched to a gene: 6. Germline CDR1 SGHVT, CDR2 SQSDAQ. The CDR3 covers 14 residues. CDR3 bases: TGTGCCAGCAGCCGAGAGACTAGCACCTACGAGCAGTACTTC. Translation: CASSRETSTYEQYF.

The genes are TRBV25-1 and TRBJ2-1; the D gene is possibly TRBD2 (6 bases). Germline assignment: CDR1 MGHDK and CDR2 SYGVNS. V was shortened by 5 bases and J by 5 bases, with 19 bases between the two germline ends. There are 16 residues in the CDR3. The CDR3 DNA sequence: TGTGCCAGCAGTATATTTGCCATGGGACTCCACAATGAGCAGTTCTTC. Its protein product is CASSIFAMGLHNEQFF.

The chain combines TRBV6-1 with TRBJ1-1; 7 positions match TRBD1. This CDR3 region has 15 residues. Trimming removed 0 bases from V and 4 bases from J; junction bases left unmatched: 5. The V gene's germline CDR1 is MNHNS and CDR2 SASEGT. The CDR3 region is CASSEAQSGGTEAFF. The CDR3 region has the DNA TGTGCCAGCAGTGAAGCGCAGTCAGGGGGCACTGAAGCTTTCTTT.

The J gene is TRBJ2-2, the V gene TRBV10-3; TRBD2 agrees at 8 bases. V shed 2 bases, J shed 0 bases, and the junction held 5 bases outside the gene matches. Germline V gene sequence: CDR1 ENHRY, CDR2 SYGVKD. This CDR3 is built from 17 residues. The DNA for the CDR3 is TGTGCCATCAGTGAGATCCTAGCGGGCGCGAACACCGGGGAGCTGTTTTTT. Translation: CAISEILAGANTGELFF.

This clonotype was recorded once. One junction end disagrees with the germline gene, perhaps due to a read error. This chain uses TRBV24-1 with TRBJ2-5, with 8 bases lining up with TRBD2. CDR3 size: 19 residues. Germline values: CDR1 KGHDR, CDR2 SFDVKD. The CDR3 here is CATSNFKYLAGPSRETQYF. The DNA of the CDR3 is TGTGCCACCAGTAATTTCAAATACCTAGCGGGTCCCAGTAGAGAGACCCAGTACTTC.